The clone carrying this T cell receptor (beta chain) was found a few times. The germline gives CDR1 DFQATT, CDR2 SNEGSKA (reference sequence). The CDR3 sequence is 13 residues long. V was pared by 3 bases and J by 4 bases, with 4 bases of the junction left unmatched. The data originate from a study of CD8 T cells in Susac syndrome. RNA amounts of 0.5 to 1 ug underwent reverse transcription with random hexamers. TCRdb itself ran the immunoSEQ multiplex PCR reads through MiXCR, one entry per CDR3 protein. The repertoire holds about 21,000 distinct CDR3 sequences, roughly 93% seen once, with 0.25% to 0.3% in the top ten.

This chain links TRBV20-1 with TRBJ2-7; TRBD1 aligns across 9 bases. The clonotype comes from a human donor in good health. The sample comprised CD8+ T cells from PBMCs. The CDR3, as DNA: TGCAGTGCTAGGACAGGGGGAGAGTACGAGCAGTACTTC. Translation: CSARTGGEYEQYF.